The subject of this entry is one TCR beta chain. The CDR3 contains 14 residues. Germline V CDR1 and CDR2: SGHRS, YFSETQ. Deletions cut 2 bases from V and 5 bases from J, with 10 bases between. The sample originates from a study of control samples from healthy donors and cancer patients. The assay was immunoSEQ multiplex PCR, and TCRdb's table has in-frame clones only and misses some. This table has about 26,000 clones, approximately 78% appearing once. This sequence joins TRBV5-1 and TRBJ1-4; the D is unclear. The sequence came from a man in his fifties or sixties with colorectal cancer. Source material: PBMCs. CDR3 loop: CASSFDNRNEKLFF. As DNA, the CDR3 is TGCGCCAGCAGCTTCGATAATAGAAATGAAAAACTGTTTTTT.